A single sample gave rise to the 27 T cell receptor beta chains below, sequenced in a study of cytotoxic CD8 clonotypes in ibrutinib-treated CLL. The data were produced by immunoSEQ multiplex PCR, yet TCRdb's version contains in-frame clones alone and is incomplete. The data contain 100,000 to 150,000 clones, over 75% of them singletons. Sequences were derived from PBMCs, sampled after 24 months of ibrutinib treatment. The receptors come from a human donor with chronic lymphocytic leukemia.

The DNA of the CDR3 is TGCGCCAGCACCCAGGGGGCGACTAATGAAAAACTGTTTTTT. Translation: CASTQGATNEKLFF. This chain connects TRBV5-1 to TRBJ1-4; 8 bases fit TRBD1. Germline CDR1 is SGHRS and CDR2 is YFSETQ. V lost 6 bases to trimming and J lost 2 bases; unmatched junction nucleotides: 3. CDR3 length equals 14 residues.

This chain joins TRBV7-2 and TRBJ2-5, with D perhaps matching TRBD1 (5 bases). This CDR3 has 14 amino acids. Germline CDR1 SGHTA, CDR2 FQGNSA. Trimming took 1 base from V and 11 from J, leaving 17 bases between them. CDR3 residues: CASSLEGISVLQYF. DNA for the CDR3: TGTGCCAGCAGCTTAGAGGGGATAAGCGTGTTACAGTACTTC.

The CDR3 reads CASSLNAIGANEKLFF. In DNA form, the CDR3 reads TGTGCCAGCAGTTTAAACGCCATCGGGGCTAATGAAAAACTGTTTTTT. This chain uses TRBV27 with TRBJ1-4; D gene uncertain. V lost 2 bases, J lost 3 bases, and 13 bases lay in between. Germline CDR1 is MNHEY and CDR2 is SMNVEV (reference sequence). This CDR3 region has 16 residues.

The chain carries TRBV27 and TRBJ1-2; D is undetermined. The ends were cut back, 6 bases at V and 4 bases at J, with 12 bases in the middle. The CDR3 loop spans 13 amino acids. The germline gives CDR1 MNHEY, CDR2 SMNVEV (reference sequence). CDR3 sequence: CASSDPNSYGYTF. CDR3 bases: TGTGCCAGCAGCGACCCAAATTCCTATGGCTACACCTTC.

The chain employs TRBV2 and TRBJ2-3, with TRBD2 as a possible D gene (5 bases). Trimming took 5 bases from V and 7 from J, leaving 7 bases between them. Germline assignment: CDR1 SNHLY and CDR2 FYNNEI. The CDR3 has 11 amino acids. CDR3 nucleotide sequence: TGTGCCAGCAGTAGCGGAAATACGCAGTATTTT. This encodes CASSSGNTQYF.

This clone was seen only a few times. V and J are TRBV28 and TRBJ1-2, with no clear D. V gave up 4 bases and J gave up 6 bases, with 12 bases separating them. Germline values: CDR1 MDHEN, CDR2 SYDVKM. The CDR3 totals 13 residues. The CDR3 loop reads CASSSDSRNGYTF. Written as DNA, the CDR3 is TGTGCCAGCAGTTCGGACTCCAGGAATGGCTACACCTTC.

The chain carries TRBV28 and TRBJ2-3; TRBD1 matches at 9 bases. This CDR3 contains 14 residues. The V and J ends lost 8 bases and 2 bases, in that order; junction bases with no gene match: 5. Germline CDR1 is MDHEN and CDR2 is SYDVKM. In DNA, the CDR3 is TGTGCCAGCCGCACAGGGGGCAACACAGATACGCAGTATTTT. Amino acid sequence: CASRTGGNTDTQYF.

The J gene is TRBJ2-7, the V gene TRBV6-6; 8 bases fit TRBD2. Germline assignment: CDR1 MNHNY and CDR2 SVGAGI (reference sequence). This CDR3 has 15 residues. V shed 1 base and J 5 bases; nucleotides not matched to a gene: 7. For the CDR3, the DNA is TGTGCCAGCAGTTACTTCCTAGCGGGTTCCGACGAGCAGTACTTC. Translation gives CASSYFLAGSDEQYF.

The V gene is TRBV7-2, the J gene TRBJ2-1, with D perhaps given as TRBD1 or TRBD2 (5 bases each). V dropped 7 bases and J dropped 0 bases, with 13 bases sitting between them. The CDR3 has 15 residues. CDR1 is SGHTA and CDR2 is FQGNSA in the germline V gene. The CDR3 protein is CASKRGGGSYNEQFF. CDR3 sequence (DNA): TGTGCCAGCAAAAGGGGTGGGGGCTCCTACAATGAGCAGTTCTTC.

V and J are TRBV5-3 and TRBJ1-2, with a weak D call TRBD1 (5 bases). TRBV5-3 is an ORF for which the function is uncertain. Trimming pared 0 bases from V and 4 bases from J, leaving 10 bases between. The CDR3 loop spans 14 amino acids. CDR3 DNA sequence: TGTGCCAGAAGCTTGGTAGGGGTCCGCTATGGCTACACCTTC. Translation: CARSLVGVRYGYTF.

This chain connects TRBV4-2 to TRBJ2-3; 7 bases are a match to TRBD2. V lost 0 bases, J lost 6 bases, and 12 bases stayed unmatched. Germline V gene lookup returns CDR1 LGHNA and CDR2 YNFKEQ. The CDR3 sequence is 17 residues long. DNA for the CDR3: TGTGCCAGCAGCCAAGAGCACTTCGGGGGAGGGTCCGATACGCAGTATTTT. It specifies CASSQEHFGGGSDTQYF.

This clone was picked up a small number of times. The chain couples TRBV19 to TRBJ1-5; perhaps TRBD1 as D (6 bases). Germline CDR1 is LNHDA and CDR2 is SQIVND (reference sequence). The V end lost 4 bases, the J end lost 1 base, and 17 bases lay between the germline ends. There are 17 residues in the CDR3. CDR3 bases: TGTGCCAGTAGTACCGTAGGGGGGGCGCTGAGCAATCAGCCCCAGCATTTT. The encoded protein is CASSTVGGALSNQPQHF.

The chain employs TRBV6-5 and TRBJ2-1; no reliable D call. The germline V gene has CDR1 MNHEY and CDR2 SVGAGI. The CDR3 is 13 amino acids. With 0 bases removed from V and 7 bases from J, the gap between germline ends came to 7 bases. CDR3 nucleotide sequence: TGTGCCAGCAGTTACTCAAGAGTAAATGAGCAGTTCTTC. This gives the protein CASSYSRVNEQFF.

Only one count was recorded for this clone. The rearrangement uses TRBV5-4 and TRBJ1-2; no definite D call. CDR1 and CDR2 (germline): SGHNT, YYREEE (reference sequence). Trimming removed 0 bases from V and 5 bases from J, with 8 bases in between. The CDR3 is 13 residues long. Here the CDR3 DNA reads TGTGCCAGCAGCTTGGCCGGCGATTATGGCTACACCTTC. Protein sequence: CASSLAGDYGYTF.

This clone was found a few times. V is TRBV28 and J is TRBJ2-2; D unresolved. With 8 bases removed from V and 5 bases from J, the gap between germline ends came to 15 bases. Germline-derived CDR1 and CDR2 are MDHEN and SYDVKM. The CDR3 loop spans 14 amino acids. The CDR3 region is CASVPKKGTGELFF. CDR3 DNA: TGTGCCAGCGTGCCCAAAAAAGGAACCGGGGAGCTGTTTTTT.

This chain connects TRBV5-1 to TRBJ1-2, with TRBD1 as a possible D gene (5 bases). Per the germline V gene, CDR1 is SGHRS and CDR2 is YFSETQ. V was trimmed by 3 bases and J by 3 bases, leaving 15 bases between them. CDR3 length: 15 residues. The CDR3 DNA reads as TGCGCCAGCAGCTGGGACCCCAGGAACTACTATGGCTACACCTTC. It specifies CASSWDPRNYYGYTF.

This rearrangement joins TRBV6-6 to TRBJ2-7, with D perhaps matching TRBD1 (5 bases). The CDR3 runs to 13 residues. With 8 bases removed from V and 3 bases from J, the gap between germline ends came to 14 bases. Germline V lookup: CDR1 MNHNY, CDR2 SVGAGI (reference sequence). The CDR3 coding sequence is TGTGCCAGCGTCACAGGTGGAAACTACGAGCAGTACTTC. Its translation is CASVTGGNYEQYF.

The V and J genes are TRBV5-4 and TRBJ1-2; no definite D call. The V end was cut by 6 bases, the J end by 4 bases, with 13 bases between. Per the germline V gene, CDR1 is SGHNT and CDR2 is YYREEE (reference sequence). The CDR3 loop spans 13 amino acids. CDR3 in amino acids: CASTTPEGYGYTF. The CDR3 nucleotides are TGTGCCAGCACCACACCGGAGGGCTATGGCTACACCTTC. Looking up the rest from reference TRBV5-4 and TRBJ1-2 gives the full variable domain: ETGVTQSPTHLIKTRGQQVTLRCSSQSGHNTVSWYQQALGQGPQFIFQYYREEENGRGNFPPRFSGLQFPNYSSELNVNALELDDSALYLCASTTPEGYGYTFGSGTRLTVV.

The CDR3 loop is CASSRPGTDRNEQFF. CDR3 DNA sequence: TGTGCCAGCAGCCGCCCCGGGACGGATAGGAATGAGCAGTTCTTC. The chain carries TRBV11-2 and TRBJ2-1, with D tentatively TRBD1 or TRBD2 (5 bases each). Germline CDR1 SGHAT, CDR2 FQNNGV. CDR3 size: 15 residues. V dropped 5 bases and J dropped 7 bases, with 18 bases sitting between them.

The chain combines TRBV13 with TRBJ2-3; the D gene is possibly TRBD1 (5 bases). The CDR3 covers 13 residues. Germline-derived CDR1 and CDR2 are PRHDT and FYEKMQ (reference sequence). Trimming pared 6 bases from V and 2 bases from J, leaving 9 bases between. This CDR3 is CASRGQPTDTQYF. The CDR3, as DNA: TGTGCCAGCAGGGGGCAGCCCACAGATACGCAGTATTTT.

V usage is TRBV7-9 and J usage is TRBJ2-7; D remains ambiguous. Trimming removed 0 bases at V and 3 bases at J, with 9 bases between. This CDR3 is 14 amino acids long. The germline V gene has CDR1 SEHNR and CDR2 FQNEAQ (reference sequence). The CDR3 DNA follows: TGTGCCAGCAGCTTAGCGGGTTTAGGCTACGAGCAGTACTTC. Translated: CASSLAGLGYEQYF.

Here the CDR3 DNA reads TGTGCTAGTGGTTTGGGTTGGGGGGCCCTCGATGAGCAGTTCTTC. This codes for CASGLGWGALDEQFF. This chain links TRBV12-5 with TRBJ2-1; D tentatively reads TRBD1 or TRBD2 (6 bases each). V was cut by 1 base and J by 8 bases, with 15 bases left in between. The CDR3 is 15 amino acids. Germline V lookup: CDR1 LGHNT, CDR2 FRNRAP. Filled out from reference TRBV12-5 and TRBJ2-1, the complete variable domain reads DARVTQTPRHKVTEMGQEVTMRCQPILGHNTVFWYRQTMMQGLELLAYFRNRAPLDDSGMPKDRFSAEMPDATLATLKIQPSEPRDSAVYFCASGLGWGALDEQFFGPGTRLTVL.

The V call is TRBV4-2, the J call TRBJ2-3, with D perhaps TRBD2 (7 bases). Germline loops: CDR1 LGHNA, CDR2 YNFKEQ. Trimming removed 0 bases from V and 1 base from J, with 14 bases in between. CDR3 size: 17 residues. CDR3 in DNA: TGTGCCAGCAGCCAAGATAGTACGGGGGGCCGCACAGATACGCAGTATTTT. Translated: CASSQDSTGGRTDTQYF.

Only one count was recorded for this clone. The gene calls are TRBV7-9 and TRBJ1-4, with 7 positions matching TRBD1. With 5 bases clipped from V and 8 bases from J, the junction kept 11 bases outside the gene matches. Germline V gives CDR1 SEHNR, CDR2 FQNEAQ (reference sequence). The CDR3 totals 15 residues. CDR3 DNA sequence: TGTGCCAGCAGCATACCGACAGGGACGAGGGAAAAACTGTTTTTT. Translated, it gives CASSIPTGTREKLFF.

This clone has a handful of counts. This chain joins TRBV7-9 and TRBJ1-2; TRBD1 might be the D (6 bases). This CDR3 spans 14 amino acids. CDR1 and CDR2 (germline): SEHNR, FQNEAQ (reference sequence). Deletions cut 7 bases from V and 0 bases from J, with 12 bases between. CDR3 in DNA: TGTGCCAGCACCACGAACAGGGCTAACTATGGCTACACCTTC. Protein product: CASTTNRANYGYTF.

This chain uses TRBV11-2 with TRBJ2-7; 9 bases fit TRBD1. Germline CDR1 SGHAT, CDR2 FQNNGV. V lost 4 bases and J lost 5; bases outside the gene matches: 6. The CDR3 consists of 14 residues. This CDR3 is CASSSNRGQHEQYF. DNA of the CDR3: TGTGCCAGCAGCTCGAACAGGGGGCAGCACGAGCAGTACTTC.

The CDR3 reads CASSPGSLLPREAFF. In DNA form, the CDR3 reads TGTGCCAGCAGCCCAGGGTCCCTTCTACCTCGGGAAGCTTTCTTT. The V gene is TRBV11-2, the J gene TRBJ1-1; TRBD1 is a possible D gene (5 bases). V was cut by 5 bases and J by 8 bases, with 21 bases left in between. There are 15 residues in the CDR3. The germline CDR1 and CDR2 sequences are SGHAT and FQNNGV.